Listed below are T cell receptor beta chains from one sample, sequenced in a study of identical twins. TCRdb re-derived calls from the 5' RACE reads in MiXCR, one entry per CDR3 protein. The data contain about 300,000 distinct CDR3 sequences, roughly an eighth of them singletons. These records were also assigned to another study, of yellow fever vaccine responses in identical twins.

Sequencing was carried out using CD8+ T cells sorted from blood. The receptors were gathered from a woman aged 18-35 years in good health. CDR3s include the opening cysteine and the closing phenylalanine or tryptophan. D genes are given only for firm matches. Size values are once, few and many counts, or a class for expanded clones, and some rows have none.

CDR3 protein: CAISELWLSTYNEQFF
CDR3 DNA: TGTGCCATCAGTGAGCTATGGCTGTCCACCTACAATGAGCAGTTCTTC
clone size: NA
V gene: TRBV10-3
J gene: TRBJ2-1
D gene: NA

CDR3 protein: CASSFLLAVLTGELFF
CDR3 DNA: TGCGCCAGCAGCTTTTTGCTAGCGGTTCTCACCGGGGAGCTGTTTTTT
clone size: few
V gene: TRBV5-1
J gene: TRBJ2-2
D gene: TRBD2

CDR3 protein: CASSGQQETQYF
CDR3 DNA: TGTGCCAGCAGCGGGCAGCAAGAGACCCAGTACTTC
clone size: NA
V gene: TRBV27
J gene: TRBJ2-5
D gene: NA

CDR3 protein: CASSLGSSGGGHEQYF
CDR3 DNA: TGTGCCAGCAGCTTAGGGTCTTCGGGAGGGGGCCACGAGCAGTACTTC
clone size: few
V gene: TRBV11-2
J gene: TRBJ2-7
D gene: NA

CDR3 protein: CASSYSLTSGGNSHWEQYF
CDR3 DNA: TGTGCCAGCAGTTACTCCTTAACTAGCGGGGGCAATTCTCACTGGGAGCAGTACTTC
clone size: NA
V gene: TRBV6-2/TRBV6-3
J gene: TRBJ2-7
D gene: TRBD2

CDR3 protein: CASSQEGLTKNIQYF
CDR3 DNA: TGTGCCAGCAGCCAAGAGGGTCTAACCAAAAACATTCAGTACTTC
clone size: NA
V gene: TRBV3-1
J gene: TRBJ2-4
D gene: NA

CDR3 protein: CASSGTPPQFF
CDR3 DNA: TGTGCCAGCAGTGGGACTCCCCCCCAGTTCTTC
clone size: NA
V gene: TRBV2
J gene: TRBJ2-1
D gene: NA

CDR3 protein: CASRPGSEAFF
CDR3 DNA: TGTGCCAGCAGACCGGGGTCTGAAGCTTTCTTT
clone size: few
V gene: TRBV7-9
J gene: TRBJ1-1
D gene: NA

CDR3 protein: CASSRAGLAGGDEQFF
CDR3 DNA: TGCGCCAGCAGCCGCGCGGGACTAGCGGGGGGGGATGAGCAGTTCTTC
clone size: NA
V gene: TRBV4-1
J gene: TRBJ2-1
D gene: TRBD2

CDR3 protein: CSARDSQGKKETQYF
CDR3 DNA: TGCAGTGCTAGAGACTCTCAGGGTAAAAAAGAGACCCAGTACTTC
clone size: NA
V gene: TRBV20-1
J gene: TRBJ2-5
D gene: NA

CDR3 protein: CSAGRTSGMETQYF
CDR3 DNA: TGCAGTGCTGGCAGGACTAGCGGCATGGAGACCCAGTACTTC
clone size: few
V gene: TRBV20-1
J gene: TRBJ2-5
D gene: TRBD2

CDR3 protein: CASSLSGSSDSPLHF
CDR3 DNA: TGTGCCAGCAGTCTCTCCGGGAGCTCGGATTCACCCCTCCACTTT
clone size: NA
V gene: TRBV6-2/TRBV6-3
J gene: TRBJ1-6
D gene: NA

CDR3 protein: CASSMQGQPQHF
CDR3 DNA: TGTGCCAGCAGTATGCAGGGCCAGCCCCAGCATTTT
clone size: many
V gene: TRBV12-3/TRBV12-4
J gene: TRBJ1-5
D gene: NA

CDR3 protein: CASSFYDRSVSYEQYF
CDR3 DNA: TGTGCCAGCAGCTTCTACGACAGGAGCGTCTCCTACGAGCAGTACTTC
clone size: few
V gene: TRBV7-8
J gene: TRBJ2-7
D gene: NA

CDR3 protein: CSVEDGGRGAYNEQFF
CDR3 DNA: TGCAGCGTTGAAGATGGTGGCAGGGGGGCCTACAATGAGCAGTTCTTC
clone size: NA
V gene: TRBV29-1
J gene: TRBJ2-1
D gene: NA

CDR3 protein: CSAENRTSFYEQYF
CDR3 DNA: TGCAGTGCTGAAAACCGGACTTCTTTCTACGAGCAGTACTTC
clone size: few
V gene: TRBV20-1
J gene: TRBJ2-7
D gene: NA